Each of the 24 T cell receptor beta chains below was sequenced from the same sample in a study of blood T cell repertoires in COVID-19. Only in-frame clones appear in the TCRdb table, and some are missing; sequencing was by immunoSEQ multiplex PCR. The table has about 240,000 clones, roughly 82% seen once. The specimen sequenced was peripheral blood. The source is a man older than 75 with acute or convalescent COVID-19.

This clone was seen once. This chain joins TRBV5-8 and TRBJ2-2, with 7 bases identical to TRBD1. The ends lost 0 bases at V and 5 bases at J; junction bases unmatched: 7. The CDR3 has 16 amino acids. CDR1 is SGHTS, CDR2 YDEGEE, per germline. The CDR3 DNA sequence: TGTGCCAGCAGCTTGGCCAGACAGGGTTTTACCGGGGAGCTGTTTTTT. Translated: CASSLARQGFTGELFF.

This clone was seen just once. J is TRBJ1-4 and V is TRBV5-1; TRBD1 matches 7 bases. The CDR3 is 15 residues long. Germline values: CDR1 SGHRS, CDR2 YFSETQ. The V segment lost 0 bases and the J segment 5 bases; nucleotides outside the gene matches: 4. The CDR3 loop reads CASSLDRGRNEKLFF. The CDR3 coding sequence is TGCGCCAGCAGCTTGGACAGGGGTAGGAATGAAAAACTGTTTTTT.

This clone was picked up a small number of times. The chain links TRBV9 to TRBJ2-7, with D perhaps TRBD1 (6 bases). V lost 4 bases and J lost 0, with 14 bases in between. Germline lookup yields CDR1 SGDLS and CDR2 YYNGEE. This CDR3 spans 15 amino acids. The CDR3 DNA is TGTGCCAGCAGCCCAGGGGTCTCCTCCTCCTACGAGCAGTACTTC. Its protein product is CASSPGVSSSYEQYF.

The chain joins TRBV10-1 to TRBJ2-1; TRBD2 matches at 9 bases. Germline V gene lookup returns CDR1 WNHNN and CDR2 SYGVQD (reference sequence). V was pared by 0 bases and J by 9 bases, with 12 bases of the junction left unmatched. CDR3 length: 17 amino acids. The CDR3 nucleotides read TGCGCCAGCAGTGAGTCCTTCCTTAGCGGGGGCCGACGTGAGCAGTTCTTC. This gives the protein CASSESFLSGGRREQFF.

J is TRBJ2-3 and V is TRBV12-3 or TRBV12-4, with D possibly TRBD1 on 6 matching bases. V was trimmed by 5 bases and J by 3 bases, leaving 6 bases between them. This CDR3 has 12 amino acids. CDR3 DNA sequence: TGTGCCAGCAGTACAGGGACAGATACGCAGTATTTT. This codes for CASSTGTDTQYF.

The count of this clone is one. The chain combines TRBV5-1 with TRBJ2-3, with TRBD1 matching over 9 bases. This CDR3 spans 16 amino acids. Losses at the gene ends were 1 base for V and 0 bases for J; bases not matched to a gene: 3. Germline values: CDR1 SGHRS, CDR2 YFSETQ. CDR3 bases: TGCGCCAGCAGCTTGAATGACAGGGGGAGCACAGATACGCAGTATTTT. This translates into CASSLNDRGSTDTQYF.

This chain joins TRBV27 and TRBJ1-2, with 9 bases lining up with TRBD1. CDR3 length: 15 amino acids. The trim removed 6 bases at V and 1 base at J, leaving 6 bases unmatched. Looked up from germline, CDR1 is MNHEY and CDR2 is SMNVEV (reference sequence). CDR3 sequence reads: CASSLGQGSNYGYTF. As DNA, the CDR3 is TGTGCCAGCAGCCTCGGACAGGGGAGTAACTATGGCTACACCTTC.

This CDR3 is CASSLTGWRTEAFF. In nucleotides, the CDR3 is TGTGCCAGCAGCTTGACGGGGTGGCGCACTGAAGCTTTCTTT. The chain links TRBV5-4 to TRBJ1-1, with D unclear. With 1 base removed from V and 4 bases from J, the gap between germline ends came to 11 bases. Germline V gene lookup returns CDR1 SGHNT and CDR2 YYREEE (reference sequence). The CDR3 extends over 14 amino acids.

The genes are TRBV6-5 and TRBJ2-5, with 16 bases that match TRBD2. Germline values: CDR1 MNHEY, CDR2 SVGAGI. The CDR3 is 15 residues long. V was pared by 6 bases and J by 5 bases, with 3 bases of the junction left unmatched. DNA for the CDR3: TGTGCCAGCAGGGGACTAGCGGGGGGGACGGAGACCCAGTACTTC. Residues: CASRGLAGGTETQYF.

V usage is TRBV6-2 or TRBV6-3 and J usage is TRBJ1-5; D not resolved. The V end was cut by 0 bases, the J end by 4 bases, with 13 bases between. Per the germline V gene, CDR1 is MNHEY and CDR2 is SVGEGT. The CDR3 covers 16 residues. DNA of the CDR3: TGTGCCAGCAGTTACTCCCGATTACTCGGGAATCAGCCCCAGCATTTT. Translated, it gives CASSYSRLLGNQPQHF.

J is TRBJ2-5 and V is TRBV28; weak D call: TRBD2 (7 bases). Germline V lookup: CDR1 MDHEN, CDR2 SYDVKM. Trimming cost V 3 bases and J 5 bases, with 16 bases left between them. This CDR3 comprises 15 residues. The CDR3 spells CASSFVGEGEETQYF. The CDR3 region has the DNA TGTGCCAGCAGTTTTGTAGGGGAGGGGGAGGAGACCCAGTACTTC.

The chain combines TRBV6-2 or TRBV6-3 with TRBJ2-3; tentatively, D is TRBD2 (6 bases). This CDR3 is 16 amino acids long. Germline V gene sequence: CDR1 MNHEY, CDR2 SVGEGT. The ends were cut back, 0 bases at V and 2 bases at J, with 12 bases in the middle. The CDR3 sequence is CASSYSRGLLTDTQYF. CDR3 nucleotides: TGTGCCAGCAGTTACTCGAGGGGACTTCTCACAGATACGCAGTATTTT.

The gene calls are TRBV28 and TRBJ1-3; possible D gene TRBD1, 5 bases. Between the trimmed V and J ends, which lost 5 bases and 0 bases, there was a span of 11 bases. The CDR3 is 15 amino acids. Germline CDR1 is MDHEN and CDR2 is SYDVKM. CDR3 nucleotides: TGTGCCAGCAGTACCTGGGGGGACTCTGGAAACACCATATATTTT. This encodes CASSTWGDSGNTIYF.

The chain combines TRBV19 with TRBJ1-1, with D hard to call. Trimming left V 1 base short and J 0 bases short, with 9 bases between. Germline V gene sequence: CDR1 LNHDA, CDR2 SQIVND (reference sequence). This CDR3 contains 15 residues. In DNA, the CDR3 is TGTGCCAGTAGTATAGGGCACAGCATGAACACTGAAGCTTTCTTT. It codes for CASSIGHSMNTEAFF.

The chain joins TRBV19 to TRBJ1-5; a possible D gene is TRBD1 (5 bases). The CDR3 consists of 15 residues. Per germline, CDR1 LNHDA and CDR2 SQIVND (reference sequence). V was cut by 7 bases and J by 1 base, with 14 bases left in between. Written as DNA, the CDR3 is TGTGCCAGTATTGGGGGAAGCGGGAGCAATCAGCCCCAGCATTTT. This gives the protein CASIGGSGSNQPQHF.

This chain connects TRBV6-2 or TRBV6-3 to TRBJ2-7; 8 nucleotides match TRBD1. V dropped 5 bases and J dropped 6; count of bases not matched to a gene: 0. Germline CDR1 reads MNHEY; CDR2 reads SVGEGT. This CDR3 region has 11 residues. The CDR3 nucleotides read TGTGCCAGCAGTGACAGGGGCGAGCAGTACTTC. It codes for CASSDRGEQYF.

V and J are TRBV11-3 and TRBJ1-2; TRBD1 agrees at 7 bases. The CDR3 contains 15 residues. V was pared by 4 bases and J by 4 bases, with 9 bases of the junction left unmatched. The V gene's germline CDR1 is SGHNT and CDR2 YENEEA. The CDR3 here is CASSSRQGSGYGYTF. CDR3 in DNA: TGTGCCAGCAGCTCCCGACAGGGATCGGGCTATGGCTACACCTTC.

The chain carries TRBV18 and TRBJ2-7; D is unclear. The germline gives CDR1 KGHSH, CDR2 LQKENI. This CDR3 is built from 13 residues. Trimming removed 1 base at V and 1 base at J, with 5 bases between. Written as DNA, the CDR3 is TGTGCCAGCTCACCACGTACTTCCTACGAGCAGTACTTC. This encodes CASSPRTSYEQYF.

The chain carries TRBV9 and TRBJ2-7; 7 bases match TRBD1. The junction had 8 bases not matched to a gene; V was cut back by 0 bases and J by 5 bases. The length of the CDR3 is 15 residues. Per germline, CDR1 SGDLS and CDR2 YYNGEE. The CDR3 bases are TGTGCCAGCAGCGTAGCGATAGGGGGCTTCGACGAGCAGTACTTC. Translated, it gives CASSVAIGGFDEQYF. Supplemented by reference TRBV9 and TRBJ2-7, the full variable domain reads DSGVTQTPKHLITATGQRVTLRCSPRSGDLSVYWYQQSLDQGLQFLIQYYNGEERAKGNILERFSAQQFPDLHSELNLSSLELGDSALYFCASSVAIGGFDEQYFGPGTRLTVT.

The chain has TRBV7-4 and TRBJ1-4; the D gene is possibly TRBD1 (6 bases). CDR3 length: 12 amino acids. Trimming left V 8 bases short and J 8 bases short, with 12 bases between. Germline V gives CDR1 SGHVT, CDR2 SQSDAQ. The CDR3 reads CASGTCGEKLFF. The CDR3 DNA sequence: TGTGCCAGCGGGACATGCGGAGAAAAACTGTTTTTT. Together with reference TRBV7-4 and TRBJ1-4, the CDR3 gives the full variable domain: GAGVSQSPRYKVAKRGRDVALRCDSISGHVTLYWYRQTLGQGSEVLTYSQSDAQRDKSGRPSGRFSAERPERSVSTLKIQRTEQGDSAVYLCASGTCGEKLFFGSGTQLSVL.

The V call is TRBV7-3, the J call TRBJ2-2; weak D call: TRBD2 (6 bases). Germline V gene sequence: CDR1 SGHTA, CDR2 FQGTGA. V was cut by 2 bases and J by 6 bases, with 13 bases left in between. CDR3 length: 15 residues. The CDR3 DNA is TGTGCCAGCAGCTTAGACTCGGGACTCCCCGGGGAGCTGTTTTTT. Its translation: CASSLDSGLPGELFF.

CDR3 sequence reads: CASSLGTGTDTQYF. In nucleotides, the CDR3 is TGTGCCAGCAGCCTCGGGACTGGCACAGATACGCAGTATTTT. V and J are TRBV3-1 (or the pseudogene TRBV3-2) and TRBJ2-3; TRBD2 is a possible D gene (6 bases). V lost 4 bases to trimming and J lost 1 base, with 9 bases between them. This CDR3 spans 14 amino acids. CDR1 is LGHDT, CDR2 YNNKEL, per germline (reference sequence).

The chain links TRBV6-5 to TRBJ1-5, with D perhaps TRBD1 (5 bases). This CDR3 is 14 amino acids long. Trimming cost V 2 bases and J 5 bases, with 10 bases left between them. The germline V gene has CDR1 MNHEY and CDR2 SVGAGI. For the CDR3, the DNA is TGTGCCAGCAGTTACGTTTGGGGGGATCAGCCCCAGCATTTT. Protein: CASSYVWGDQPQHF.

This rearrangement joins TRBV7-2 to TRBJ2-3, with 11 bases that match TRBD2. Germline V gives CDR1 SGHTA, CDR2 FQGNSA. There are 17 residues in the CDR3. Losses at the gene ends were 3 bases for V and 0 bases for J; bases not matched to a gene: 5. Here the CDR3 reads CASSLATSGASTDTQYF. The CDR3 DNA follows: TGTGCCAGCAGCTTGGCGACTAGCGGGGCTAGCACAGATACGCAGTATTTT.